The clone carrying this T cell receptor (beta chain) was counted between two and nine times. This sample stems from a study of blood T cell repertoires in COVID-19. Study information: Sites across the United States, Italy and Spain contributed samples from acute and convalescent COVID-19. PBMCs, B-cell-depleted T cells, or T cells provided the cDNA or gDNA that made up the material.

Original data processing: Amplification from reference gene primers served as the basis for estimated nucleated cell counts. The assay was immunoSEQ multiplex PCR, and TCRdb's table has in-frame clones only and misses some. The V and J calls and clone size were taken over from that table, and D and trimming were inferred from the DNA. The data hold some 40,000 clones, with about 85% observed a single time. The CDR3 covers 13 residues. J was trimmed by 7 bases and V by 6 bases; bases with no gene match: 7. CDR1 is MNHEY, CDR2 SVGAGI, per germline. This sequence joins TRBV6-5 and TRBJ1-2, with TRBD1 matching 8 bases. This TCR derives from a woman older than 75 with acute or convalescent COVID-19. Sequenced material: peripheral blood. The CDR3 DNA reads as TGTGCCAGCAGCCAGACAGGGGTTCGTGGCTACACCTTC. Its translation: CASSQTGVRGYTF.